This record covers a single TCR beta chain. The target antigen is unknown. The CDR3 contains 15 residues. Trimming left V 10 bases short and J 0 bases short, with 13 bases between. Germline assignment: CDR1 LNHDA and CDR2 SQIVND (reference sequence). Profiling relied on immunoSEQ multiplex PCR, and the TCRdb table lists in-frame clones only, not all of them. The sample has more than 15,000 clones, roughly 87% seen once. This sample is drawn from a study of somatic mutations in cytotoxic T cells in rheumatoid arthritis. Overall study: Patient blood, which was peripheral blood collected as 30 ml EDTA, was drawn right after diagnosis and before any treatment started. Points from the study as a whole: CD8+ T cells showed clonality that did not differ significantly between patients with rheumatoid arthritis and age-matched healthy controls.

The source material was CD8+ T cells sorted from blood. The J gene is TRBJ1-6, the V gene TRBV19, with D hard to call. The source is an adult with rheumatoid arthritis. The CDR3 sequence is CATKDGSSYNSPLHF. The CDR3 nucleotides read TGTGCCACCAAGGACGGGAGCTCCTATAATTCACCCCTCCACTTT.